Listed below are T cell receptor beta chains from one sample, sequenced in a study of blood T cell repertoires in COVID-19. Clones were read by immunoSEQ multiplex PCR, and TCRdb kept only the in-frame ones, dropping some. The table shows 200,000 to 250,000 clones, with around nine tenths occurring only once. Material for sequencing was peripheral blood. The receptors here all came from a woman aged 40 to 50 with acute or convalescent COVID-19. The CDR3 runs from the conserved cysteine through the conserved F or W. The order of the fields is J gene, clone size, V gene, D gene, CDR3 protein, CDR3 DNA. D genes are given only for firm matches. Where a row states a size, it is once, few, many or the class of an expanded clone; other rows omit it.

j_gene: TRBJ1-2
abundance: once
v_gene: TRBV9
d_gene: -
CDR3aa: CASSVSDGGLDGYTF
CDR3nt: TGTGCCAGCAGCGTATCAGATGGGGGCTTAGATGGCTACACCTTC

j_gene: TRBJ1-1
abundance: once
v_gene: TRBV9
d_gene: -
CDR3aa: CASSVVPQSKDLLYTEAFF
CDR3nt: TGTGCCAGCAGCGTAGTTCCACAGTCGAAGGATCTACTGTACACTGAAGCTTTCTTT

j_gene: TRBJ2-3
abundance: -
v_gene: TRBV5-1
d_gene: TRBD2
CDR3aa: CASSQTSGGGNTQYF
CDR3nt: TGCGCCAGCAGCCAGACTAGCGGGGGTGGGAATACGCAGTATTTT

j_gene: TRBJ2-1
abundance: -
v_gene: TRBV7-2
d_gene: -
CDR3aa: CASSPTGILYNEQFF
CDR3nt: TGTGCCAGCAGCCCCACAGGGATTCTCTACAATGAGCAGTTCTTC

j_gene: TRBJ1-1
abundance: -
v_gene: TRBV29-1
d_gene: TRBD1
CDR3aa: CSDGGGWLNTEAFF
CDR3nt: TGCAGCGACGGAGGGGGCTGGCTTAACACTGAAGCTTTCTTT

j_gene: TRBJ2-1
abundance: -
v_gene: TRBV2
d_gene: -
CDR3aa: CASRGMEVHEQFF
CDR3nt: TGTGCCAGCAGGGGGATGGAGGTCCATGAGCAGTTCTTC

j_gene: TRBJ1-5
abundance: -
v_gene: TRBV2
d_gene: -
CDR3aa: CASRGGWVENQPQHF
CDR3nt: TGTGCCAGCAGGGGGGGTTGGGTAGAGAATCAGCCCCAGCATTTT

j_gene: TRBJ1-6
abundance: few
v_gene: TRBV5-1
d_gene: -
CDR3aa: CASSLSNPGTLHF
CDR3nt: TGCGCCAGCAGCTTGTCCAATCCCGGGACCCTCCACTTT

j_gene: TRBJ1-6
abundance: -
v_gene: TRBV7-8
d_gene: -
CDR3aa: CASSLRGRIDSPLHF
CDR3nt: TGTGCCAGCAGCTTAAGGGGGAGAATTGATTCACCCCTCCACTTT

j_gene: TRBJ1-2
abundance: once
v_gene: TRBV19
d_gene: -
CDR3aa: CASSIDLSSGALNGYTF
CDR3nt: TGTGCCAGTAGTATAGATCTTTCGTCAGGGGCTCTCAATGGCTACACCTTC

j_gene: TRBJ1-1
abundance: -
v_gene: TRBV4-1
d_gene: -
CDR3aa: CASSPQELRAGTEAFF
CDR3nt: TGCGCCAGCAGCCCCCAAGAACTTAGGGCGGGCACTGAAGCTTTCTTT

j_gene: TRBJ1-1
abundance: -
v_gene: TRBV5-1
d_gene: TRBD1
CDR3aa: CASSFGRGLNTEAFF
CDR3nt: TGCGCCAGCAGCTTTGGCAGGGGGCTGAACACTGAAGCTTTCTTT

j_gene: TRBJ1-2
abundance: -
v_gene: TRBV4-2
d_gene: -
CDR3aa: CASSLPAAAGDNGYTF
CDR3nt: TGTGCCAGCAGCCTCCCGGCCGCGGCGGGGGATAATGGCTACACCTTC

j_gene: TRBJ2-3
abundance: -
v_gene: TRBV4-1
d_gene: -
CDR3aa: CASSQREGRPSWSTDTQYF
CDR3nt: TGCGCCAGCAGCCAAAGAGAGGGTAGGCCGAGCTGGAGCACAGATACGCAGTATTTT

j_gene: TRBJ1-3
abundance: -
v_gene: TRBV6-6
d_gene: -
CDR3aa: CATKPGGQSSGNTIYF
CDR3nt: TGTGCCACCAAACCCGGAGGACAGAGCTCTGGAAACACCATATATTTT

j_gene: TRBJ2-5
abundance: -
v_gene: TRBV19
d_gene: TRBD1
CDR3aa: CASSIEGARETQYF
CDR3nt: TGTGCCAGTAGTATTGAGGGGGCAAGAGAGACCCAGTACTTC

j_gene: TRBJ2-1
abundance: once
v_gene: TRBV24-1
d_gene: -
CDR3aa: CATSDWGGHEQFF
CDR3nt: TGTGCCACCAGTGATTGGGGCGGACATGAGCAGTTCTTC

j_gene: TRBJ2-5
abundance: many
v_gene: TRBV7-3
d_gene: -
CDR3aa: CASSSPPQETQYF
CDR3nt: TGTGCCAGCAGCTCTCCCCCCCAAGAGACCCAGTACTTC

j_gene: TRBJ2-2
abundance: -
v_gene: TRBV24-1
d_gene: -
CDR3aa: CATSAAGVPAGGELFF
CDR3nt: TGTGCCACCAGTGCCGCCGGGGTCCCCGCTGGTGGGGAGCTGTTTTTT

j_gene: TRBJ2-1
abundance: -
v_gene: TRBV24-1
d_gene: TRBD2
CDR3aa: CATSDWTSGGGNEQFF
CDR3nt: TGTGCCACCAGTGATTGGACTAGCGGGGGAGGGAATGAGCAGTTCTTC

j_gene: TRBJ1-2
abundance: -
v_gene: TRBV27
d_gene: TRBD1
CDR3aa: CASRPGQGIGGYTF
CDR3nt: TGTGCCAGCAGGCCGGGACAGGGGATTGGAGGCTACACCTTC

j_gene: TRBJ2-2
abundance: once
v_gene: TRBV29-1
d_gene: TRBD1
CDR3aa: CSDRGPNTGELFF
CDR3nt: TGCAGCGACAGGGGGCCGAACACCGGGGAGCTGTTTTTT

j_gene: TRBJ1-1
abundance: few
v_gene: TRBV30
d_gene: -
CDR3aa: CAWSVPDSLNTEAFF
CDR3nt: TGTGCCTGGAGTGTACCGGACTCGCTGAACACTGAAGCTTTCTTT

j_gene: TRBJ2-2
abundance: -
v_gene: TRBV12-5
d_gene: -
CDR3aa: CASGQGTGELFF
CDR3nt: TGTGCTAGTGGACAGGGAACCGGGGAGCTGTTTTTT

j_gene: TRBJ1-2
abundance: -
v_gene: TRBV3-1/TRBV3-2
d_gene: -
CDR3aa: CASSQGVSNYGYTF
CDR3nt: TGTGCCAGCAGCCAAGGCGTTTCTAACTATGGCTACACCTTC

j_gene: TRBJ1-4
abundance: -
v_gene: TRBV9
d_gene: -
CDR3aa: CASSVAGQREKLFF
CDR3nt: TGTGCCAGCAGCGTAGCAGGGCAAAGGGAAAAACTGTTTTTT

j_gene: TRBJ2-2
abundance: -
v_gene: TRBV14
d_gene: -
CDR3aa: CASSRQRRGVTGELFF
CDR3nt: TGTGCCAGCAGCCGACAGCGGAGGGGCGTAACCGGGGAGCTGTTTTTT

j_gene: TRBJ1-2
abundance: few
v_gene: TRBV5-4
d_gene: -
CDR3aa: CASSLAKLQGAGYTF
CDR3nt: TGTGCCAGCAGCTTGGCCAAGTTACAGGGAGCCGGCTACACCTTC

j_gene: TRBJ1-4
abundance: -
v_gene: TRBV7-8
d_gene: -
CDR3aa: CASSLDWGPLNEKLFF
CDR3nt: TGTGCCAGCAGCTTAGACTGGGGGCCCCTTAATGAAAAACTGTTTTTT

j_gene: TRBJ1-2
abundance: few
v_gene: TRBV11-2
d_gene: -
CDR3aa: CASSLGSSGYYGYTF
CDR3nt: TGTGCCAGCAGCTTAGGGAGCTCAGGGTACTATGGCTACACCTTC

j_gene: TRBJ1-5
abundance: -
v_gene: TRBV3-1/TRBV3-2
d_gene: -
CDR3aa: CASSQERGSQEHF
CDR3nt: TGTGCCAGCAGCCAAGAGCGGGGCAGTCAGGAACATTTT

j_gene: TRBJ2-3
abundance: -
v_gene: TRBV2
d_gene: -
CDR3aa: CASSEGGRSTDTQYF
CDR3nt: TGTGCCAGCAGTGAGGGGGGAAGGAGCACAGATACGCAGTATTTT

j_gene: TRBJ2-5
abundance: -
v_gene: TRBV19
d_gene: TRBD2
CDR3aa: CASSPGGGMYLETQYF
CDR3nt: TGTGCCAGTAGCCCTGGGGGGGGAATGTACCTAGAGACCCAGTACTTC

j_gene: TRBJ1-3
abundance: -
v_gene: TRBV19
d_gene: -
CDR3aa: CASSAQANGNTIYF
CDR3nt: TGTGCCAGTAGTGCCCAGGCGAACGGAAACACCATATATTTT

j_gene: TRBJ1-5
abundance: -
v_gene: TRBV9
d_gene: TRBD1
CDR3aa: CASSGPGQGFQPQHF
CDR3nt: TGTGCCAGCAGCGGCCCGGGACAGGGATTCCAGCCCCAGCATTTT

j_gene: TRBJ1-5
abundance: -
v_gene: TRBV2
d_gene: -
CDR3aa: CASSEGPTQPQHF
CDR3nt: TGCGCCAGCAGTGAAGGGCCCACTCAGCCCCAGCATTTT

j_gene: TRBJ1-1
abundance: -
v_gene: TRBV7-2
d_gene: -
CDR3aa: CASSLVRGNTEAFF
CDR3nt: TGTGCCAGCAGCTTAGTTCGGGGGAACACTGAAGCTTTCTTT

j_gene: TRBJ2-5
abundance: -
v_gene: TRBV4-1
d_gene: -
CDR3aa: CASSPLQVLQETQYF
CDR3nt: TGCGCCAGCAGCCCCCTCCAGGTTTTACAAGAGACCCAGTACTTC

j_gene: TRBJ2-1
abundance: -
v_gene: TRBV27
d_gene: -
CDR3aa: CASSLSGGGGSYNEQFF
CDR3nt: TGTGCCAGCAGTTTATCAGGCGGGGGCGGGTCCTACAATGAGCAGTTCTTC

j_gene: TRBJ2-1
abundance: -
v_gene: TRBV7-3
d_gene: TRBD2
CDR3aa: CASSLLSTSGGYNEQFF
CDR3nt: TGTGCCAGCAGCCTCCTCTCGACTAGCGGGGGTTACAATGAGCAGTTCTTC

j_gene: TRBJ1-1
abundance: -
v_gene: TRBV3-1/TRBV3-2
d_gene: -
CDR3aa: CASTHGGAVVEAFF
CDR3nt: TGTGCCAGCACCCACGGGGGGGCCGTGGTTGAAGCTTTCTTT

j_gene: TRBJ1-3
abundance: -
v_gene: TRBV4-1
d_gene: -
CDR3aa: CASSQDQGGGNTIYF
CDR3nt: TGCGCCAGCAGCCAAGATCAGGGTGGTGGAAACACCATATATTTT

j_gene: TRBJ1-6
abundance: -
v_gene: TRBV6-5
d_gene: -
CDR3aa: CASSSTGISPLHF
CDR3nt: TGTGCCAGCAGTTCAACAGGGATTTCACCCCTCCACTTT

j_gene: TRBJ1-1
abundance: -
v_gene: TRBV6-5
d_gene: -
CDR3aa: CASSYVVGASNTEAFF
CDR3nt: TGTGCCAGCAGTTACGTGGTGGGGGCCTCGAACACTGAAGCTTTCTTT

j_gene: TRBJ1-2
abundance: -
v_gene: TRBV6-6
d_gene: -
CDR3aa: CASSSPPGGATF
CDR3nt: TGTGCCAGCAGTTCCCCCCCCGGTGGTGCAACCTTC

j_gene: TRBJ2-5
abundance: -
v_gene: TRBV5-1
d_gene: TRBD1
CDR3aa: CASRKDRDHETQYF
CDR3nt: TGCGCCAGCAGAAAGGACAGGGACCATGAGACCCAGTACTTC

j_gene: TRBJ2-1
abundance: -
v_gene: TRBV11-2
d_gene: -
CDR3aa: CASSHIMGTGSYNEQFF
CDR3nt: TGTGCCAGCAGCCATATTATGGGAACAGGATCCTACAATGAGCAGTTCTTC

j_gene: TRBJ1-3
abundance: -
v_gene: TRBV6-1
d_gene: -
CDR3aa: CASSEVGGFSGNTIYF
CDR3nt: TGTGCCAGCAGTGAAGTTGGGGGGTTTTCTGGAAACACCATATATTTT

j_gene: TRBJ2-1
abundance: -
v_gene: TRBV7-2
d_gene: TRBD2
CDR3aa: CASSRAGLGGPYNEQFF
CDR3nt: TGTGCCAGCAGCAGGGCGGGACTAGGGGGACCTTACAATGAGCAGTTCTTC

j_gene: TRBJ1-1
abundance: once
v_gene: TRBV5-1
d_gene: -
CDR3aa: CASRVGVLNTEAFF
CDR3nt: TGCGCCAGCAGGGTCGGGGTTTTGAACACTGAAGCTTTCTTT

j_gene: TRBJ1-2
abundance: -
v_gene: TRBV7-9
d_gene: TRBD1
CDR3aa: CASIKPISRPDLGQGYGYTF
CDR3nt: TGTGCCAGCATCAAGCCCATCTCGCGTCCAGACTTAGGACAGGGCTATGGCTACACCTTC

j_gene: TRBJ1-6
abundance: few
v_gene: TRBV2
d_gene: -
CDR3aa: CASNVRTKNSPLHF
CDR3nt: TGTGCCAGCAATGTCAGGACAAAGAATTCACCCCTCCACTTT

j_gene: TRBJ2-3
abundance: few
v_gene: TRBV11-3
d_gene: -
CDR3aa: CASSPRRGTDTQYF
CDR3nt: TGTGCCAGCAGCCCGAGGAGGGGCACAGATACGCAGTATTTT

j_gene: TRBJ1-3
abundance: -
v_gene: TRBV6-5
d_gene: -
CDR3aa: CASRYDRNTIYF
CDR3nt: TGTGCCAGCCGTTACGACAGAAACACCATATATTTT

j_gene: TRBJ1-6
abundance: -
v_gene: TRBV6-5
d_gene: TRBD1
CDR3aa: CASRPDRAAWTLHF
CDR3nt: TGTGCCAGCAGACCCGACAGGGCGGCGTGGACCCTCCACTTT

j_gene: TRBJ1-6
abundance: -
v_gene: TRBV11-2
d_gene: -
CDR3aa: CASSLGRGPPYNSPLHF
CDR3nt: TGTGCCAGCAGCTTAGGTCGGGGTCCCCCTTATAATTCACCCCTCCACTTT